This T cell receptor (beta chain) was sequenced in a study of Ad26.COV2.S vaccination and SARS-CoV-2 variants. Study-wide results and caveats: Post-vaccination breadth of spike-specific CD8+ and CD4+ T cell responses was reportedly substantial.

The CDR3 has 14 residues. V shed 6 bases and J 8 bases; nucleotides not matched to a gene: 7. From germline, CDR1 is MNHEY and CDR2 SMNVEV (reference sequence). The repertoire was sequenced with immunoSEQ multiplex PCR; TCRdb's copy has only in-frame clones and lacks some. The table lists just over 350,000 clones, about 91% of them singletons. This clone has only one observation. Its matching antigen is unknown. The rearrangement links TRBV27 to TRBJ1-6; TRBD1 aligns across 7 bases. The sequenced sample was peripheral blood, obtained after recovery from COVID-19. This TCR was recovered from a human donor who had recovered from COVID-19. Here the CDR3 reads CASREGQRYSPLHF. CDR3 nucleotide sequence: TGTGCCAGCAGGGAGGGACAGCGATATTCACCCCTCCACTTT.